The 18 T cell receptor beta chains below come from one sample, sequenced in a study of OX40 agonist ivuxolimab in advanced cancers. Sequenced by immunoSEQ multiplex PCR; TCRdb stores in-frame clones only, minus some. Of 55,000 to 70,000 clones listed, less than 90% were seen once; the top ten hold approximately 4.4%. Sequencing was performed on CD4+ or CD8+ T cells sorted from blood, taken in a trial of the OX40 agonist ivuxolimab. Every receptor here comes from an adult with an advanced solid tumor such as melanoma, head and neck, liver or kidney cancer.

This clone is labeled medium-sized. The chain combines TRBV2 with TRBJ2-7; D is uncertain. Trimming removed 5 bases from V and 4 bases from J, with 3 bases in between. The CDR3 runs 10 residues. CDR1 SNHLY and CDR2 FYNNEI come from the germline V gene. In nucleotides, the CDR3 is TGTGCCAGCAGTTCATACGAGCAGTACTTC. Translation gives CASSSYEQYF.

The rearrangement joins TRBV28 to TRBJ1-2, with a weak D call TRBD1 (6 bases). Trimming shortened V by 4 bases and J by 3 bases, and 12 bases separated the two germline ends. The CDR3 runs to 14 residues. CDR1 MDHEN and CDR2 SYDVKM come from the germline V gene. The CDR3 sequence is CASSYWGRDYGYTF. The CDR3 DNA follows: TGTGCCAGCAGTTACTGGGGGCGCGACTATGGCTACACCTTC.

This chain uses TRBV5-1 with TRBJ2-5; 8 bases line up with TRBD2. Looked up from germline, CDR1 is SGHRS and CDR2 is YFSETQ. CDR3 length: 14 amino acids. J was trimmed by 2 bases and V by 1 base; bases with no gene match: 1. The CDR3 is CASSLTSGQETQYF. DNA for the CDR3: TGCGCCAGCAGCTTGACTAGCGGTCAAGAGACCCAGTACTTC.

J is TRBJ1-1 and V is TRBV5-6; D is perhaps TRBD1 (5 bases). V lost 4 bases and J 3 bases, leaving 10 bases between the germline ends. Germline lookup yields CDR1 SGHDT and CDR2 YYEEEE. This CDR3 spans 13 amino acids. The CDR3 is CASSPTGDTEAFF. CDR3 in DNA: TGTGCCAGCAGCCCGACGGGGGACACTGAAGCTTTCTTT. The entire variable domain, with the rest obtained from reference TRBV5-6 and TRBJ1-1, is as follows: DAGVTQSPTHLIKTRGQQVTLRCSPKSGHDTVSWYQQALGQGPQFIFQYYEEEERQRGNFPDRFSGHQFPNYSSELNVNALLLGDSALYLCASSPTGDTEAFFGQGTRLTVV.

CDR3: CASSLLGRSQETQYF. The CDR3 DNA sequence: TGTGCCAGCAGTTTACTAGGGAGAAGCCAAGAGACCCAGTACTTC. The chain couples TRBV28 to TRBJ2-5, with D perhaps TRBD2 (5 bases). V gave up 2 bases and J gave up 1 base, with 11 bases separating them. The V gene's germline CDR1 is MDHEN and CDR2 SYDVKM. The length of the CDR3 is 15 residues.

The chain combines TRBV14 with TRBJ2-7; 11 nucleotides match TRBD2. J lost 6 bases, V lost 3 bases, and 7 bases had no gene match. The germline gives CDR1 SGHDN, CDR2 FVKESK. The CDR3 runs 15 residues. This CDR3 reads CASSQFSGGAGEQYF. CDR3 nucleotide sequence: TGTGCCAGCAGCCAGTTTAGCGGGGGGGCAGGCGAGCAGTACTTC.

The CDR3 is CASSLAQYTEAFF. The CDR3 DNA reads TGTGCCAGCAGCTTAGCACAGTACACTGAAGCTTTCTTT. V usage is TRBV11-2 and J usage is TRBJ1-1; D unresolved. The V and J ends lost 1 base and 3 bases respectively, with 6 bases between them. CDR1 is SGHAT, CDR2 FQNNGV, per germline. The CDR3 spans 13 residues. The variable domain in full, completed from reference TRBV11-2 and TRBJ1-1, reads EAGVAQSPRYKIIEKRQSVAFWCNPISGHATLYWYQQILGQGPKLLIQFQNNGVVDDSQLPKDRFSAERLKGVDSTLKIQPAKLEDSAVYLCASSLAQYTEAFFGQGTRLTVV.

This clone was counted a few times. The CDR3 spells CASSVGTYEQYF. CDR3 in DNA: TGTGCCAGCAGTGTGGGAACCTACGAGCAGTACTTC. The rearrangement joins TRBV2 to TRBJ2-7; D is ambiguous. V lost 4 bases, J lost 2 bases, and 6 bases lay in between. The germline CDR1 and CDR2 sequences are SNHLY and FYNNEI. This CDR3 comprises 12 residues.

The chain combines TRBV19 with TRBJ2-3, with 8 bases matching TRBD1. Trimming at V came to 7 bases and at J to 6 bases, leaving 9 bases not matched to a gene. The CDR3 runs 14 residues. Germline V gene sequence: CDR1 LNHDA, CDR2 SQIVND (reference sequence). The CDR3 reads CASIKTGAADTQYF. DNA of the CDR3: TGTGCCAGTATTAAGACAGGGGCGGCGGATACGCAGTATTTT.

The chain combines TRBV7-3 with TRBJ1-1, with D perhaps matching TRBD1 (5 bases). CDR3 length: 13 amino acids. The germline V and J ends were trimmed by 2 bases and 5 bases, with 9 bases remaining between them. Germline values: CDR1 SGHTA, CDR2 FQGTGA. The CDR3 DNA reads TGTGCCAGCAGCTTATCGGGGGGAACTGAAGCTTTCTTT. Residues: CASSLSGGTEAFF.

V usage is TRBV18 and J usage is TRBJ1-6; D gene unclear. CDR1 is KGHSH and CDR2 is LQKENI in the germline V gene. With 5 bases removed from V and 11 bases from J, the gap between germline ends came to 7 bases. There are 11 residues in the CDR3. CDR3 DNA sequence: TGTGCCAGCTCAGACCGGCCACCCCTCCACTTT. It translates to CASSDRPPLHF.

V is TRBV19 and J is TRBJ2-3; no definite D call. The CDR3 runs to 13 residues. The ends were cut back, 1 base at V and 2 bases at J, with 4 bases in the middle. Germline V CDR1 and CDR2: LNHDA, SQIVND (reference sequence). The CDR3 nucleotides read TGTGCCAGTAGTATAGGTTACACAGATACGCAGTATTTT. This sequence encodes CASSIGYTDTQYF.

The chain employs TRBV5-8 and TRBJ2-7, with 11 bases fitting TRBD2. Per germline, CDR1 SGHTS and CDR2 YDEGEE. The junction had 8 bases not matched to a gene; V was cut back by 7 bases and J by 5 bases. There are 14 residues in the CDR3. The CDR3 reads CASFQTSGINEQYF. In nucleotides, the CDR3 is TGTGCCAGCTTCCAGACTAGCGGGATTAACGAGCAGTACTTC.

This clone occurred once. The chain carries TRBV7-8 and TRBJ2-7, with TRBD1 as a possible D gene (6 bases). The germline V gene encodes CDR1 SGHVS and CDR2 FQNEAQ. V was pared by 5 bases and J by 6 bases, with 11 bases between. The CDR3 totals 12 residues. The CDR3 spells CASSPTGFEQYF. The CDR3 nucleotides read TGTGCCAGCAGCCCCACAGGGTTCGAGCAGTACTTC.

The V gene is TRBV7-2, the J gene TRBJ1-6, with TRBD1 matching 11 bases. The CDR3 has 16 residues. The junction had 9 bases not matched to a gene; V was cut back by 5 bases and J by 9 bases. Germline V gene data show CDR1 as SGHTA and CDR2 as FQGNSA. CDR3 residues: CASSQTGTGGGSPLHF. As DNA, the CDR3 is TGTGCCAGCAGCCAAACCGGGACAGGGGGAGGTTCACCCCTCCACTTT. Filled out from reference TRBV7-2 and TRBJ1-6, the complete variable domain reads GAGVSQSPSNKVTEKGKDVELRCDPISGHTALYWYRQSLGQGLEFLIYFQGNSAPDKSGLPSDRFSAERTGGSVSTLTIQRTQQEDSAVYLCASSQTGTGGGSPLHFGNGTRLTVT.

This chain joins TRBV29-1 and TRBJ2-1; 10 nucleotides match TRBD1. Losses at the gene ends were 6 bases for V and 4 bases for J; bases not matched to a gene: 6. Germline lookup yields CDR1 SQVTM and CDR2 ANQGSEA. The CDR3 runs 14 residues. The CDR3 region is CSVDRDRGYNEQFF. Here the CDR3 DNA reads TGCAGCGTAGACCGGGACAGGGGTTACAATGAGCAGTTCTTC.

The CDR3 here is CASSLVGTSYEQYF. In DNA form, the CDR3 reads TGTGCCAGCAGTTTGGTCGGGACCTCCTACGAGCAGTACTTC. The J gene is TRBJ2-5, the V gene TRBV27; perhaps D is TRBD1 or TRBD2 (5 bases each). The DNA end is more similar to TRBJ2-7, so the J call may be wrong. The CDR3 length is 14 residues. Germline V CDR1 and CDR2: MNHEY, SMNVEV (reference sequence).

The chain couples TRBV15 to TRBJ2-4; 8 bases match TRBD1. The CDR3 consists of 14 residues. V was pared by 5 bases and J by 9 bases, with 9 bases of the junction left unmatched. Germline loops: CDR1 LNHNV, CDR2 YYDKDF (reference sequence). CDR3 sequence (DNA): TGTGCCACCAGCCCGGACAGGGCGGAGGTCATTCAGTACTTC. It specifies CATSPDRAEVIQYF.